A single sample gave rise to the 5 T cell receptor beta chains below, sequenced in a study of human T cells and chemical hapten exposure. Sample time point: patch test 1, 2 weeks after DPC sensitization. This sample's treatment: therapeutic diphenylcyclopropenone sensitization with weekly scalp DPC. One entry per CDR3 protein results from TCRdb running MiXCR on the RACE reads. In the table there are around 77,000 distinct CDR3 sequences, 9.8% of which are singletons. Source: whole blood, taken in connection with sensitization to the hapten diphenylcyclopropenone (DPC). All receptors come from a woman aged 40-49 years with alopecia areata. Some clones in this sample may be carry-over from other donors' samples.

This clonotype was observed many times. The chain links TRBV6-1 to TRBJ2-5; 7 bases map to TRBD2. CDR3 length equals 13 residues. J lost 2 bases, V lost 7 bases, and 4 bases had no gene match. Germline assignment: CDR1 MNHNS and CDR2 SASEGT. The CDR3, as DNA: TGTGCCAGCATGAAAGCGGGACAAGAGACCCAGTACTTC. It encodes CASMKAGQETQYF.

This clonotype was detected many times. This chain joins TRBV6-5 and TRBJ1-5; 7 nucleotides align to TRBD1. This CDR3 has 13 amino acids. J lost 4 bases, V lost 10 bases, and 7 bases had no gene match. The germline V gene encodes CDR1 MNHEY and CDR2 SVGAGI. CDR3 protein: CATHRGRNQPQHF. The CDR3 DNA sequence: TGTGCCACCCACAGGGGACGTAATCAGCCCCAGCATTTT.

The chain employs TRBV20-1 and TRBJ2-7, with TRBD1 matching over 7 bases. The CDR3 contains 13 residues. Trimming cost V 7 bases and J 2 bases; bases outside gene matches: 8. Germline CDR1 reads DFQATT; CDR2 reads SNEGSKA (reference sequence). CDR3 amino acids: CSVRGQAPYEQYF. The CDR3 coding sequence is TGCAGTGTCCGTGGACAGGCCCCCTACGAGCAGTACTTC.

The table lists this clonotype with a few counts. This rearrangement joins TRBV19 to TRBJ1-5; D gene unclear. Germline V gene lookup returns CDR1 LNHDA and CDR2 SQIVND (reference sequence). V was shortened by 1 base and J by 7 bases, with 8 bases between the two germline ends. The CDR3 consists of 13 residues. The CDR3 DNA follows: TGTGCCAGTAGTATAGCGGGTATACAGCCCCAGCATTTT. Protein: CASSIAGIQPQHF.

The table lists this clonotype with many counts. V is TRBV3-1 and J is TRBJ2-7; 12 bases align to TRBD2. Losses at the gene ends were 5 bases for V and 3 bases for J; bases not matched to a gene: 2. In germline, CDR1 is LGHDT, CDR2 YNNKEL (reference sequence). This CDR3 has 14 residues. The CDR3 nucleotides read TGTGCCAGCAGCTCACTAGCGGGGGGCTACGAGCAGTACTTC. Translation: CASSSLAGGYEQYF.